This entry features one TCR beta chain sequence. Profiling relied on immunoSEQ multiplex PCR, and the TCRdb table lists in-frame clones only, not all of them. The data contain 15,000 to 20,000 clones, about 80% of them seen just once; the ten biggest clones take up more than 13%. The sample belongs to a study of OX40 agonist ivuxolimab in advanced cancers. CDR3 size: 15 residues. V shed 6 bases and J shed 1 base, with 15 bases lying between them. Germline V gives CDR1 MDHEN, CDR2 SYDVKM. Source: CD4+ or CD8+ T cells sorted from blood, taken in a trial of the OX40 agonist ivuxolimab. This TCR was recovered from an adult with an advanced solid tumor such as melanoma, head and neck, liver or kidney cancer. The chain uses TRBV28 and TRBJ1-2; maybe TRBD1 (6 bases). In DNA form, the CDR3 reads TGTGCCAGCAGCCTGGTAGGCAGGGGTAACTATGGCTACACCTTC. Protein sequence: CASSLVGRGNYGYTF.